This T cell receptor (beta chain) was captured by sequencing in a study of T cell changes during pregnancy in multiple sclerosis (dated by TCRdb to about 2019). About the study as a whole: Changes in the T cell repertoire over the course of pregnancy were examined in this study in women with multiple sclerosis.

To note about this clone: Its recognized antigen is unknown. Per-base quality was not reported, and no clone a single base away is much larger than it.

The library relied on the immunoSEQ multiplex PCR assay. The table was pulled from immuneACCESS by TCRdb, which kept in-frame rearrangements only. Such tables lose some clones; where checked, under half of the loss comes from unresolved V genes, and the rest has no known cause. Within this sample are 40,000 to 60,000 clones, with 94% of them counted one time only. Together, the top ten hold more than 0.45% of the sample. The CDR3 goes from the cysteine to the phenylalanine over 16 residues. Only the CDR3 region is kept as DNA, spanning 48 bases read in frame from base 1. The sequencing used CD4+ T cells from peripheral blood mononuclear cells, collected in the first trimester of pregnancy. The clonotype comes from a female donor with multiple sclerosis, enrolled in a pregnancy study. The rearranged segments are TRBV21-1 and TRBJ1-3; TRBD1, the table's D call, was not compared with the DNA. TRBV21-1 is a recognized pseudogene. The CDR3 is CASSKTPGGKGNTIYF. The sequenced DNA: TGTGCCAGCAGCAAAACACCAGGGGGCAAAGGAAACACCATATATTTT.